This record looks at one T cell receptor beta chain sequence and its context. As yet, its antigen is unknown. The entry originates in a study of blood T cells in healthy people across ages. Study context: Researchers report that template switching captured about one barcoded beta molecule per two T cells.

Together with a sample-barcoded 5' primer, a J-beta primer mix was included in a second PCR lasting about 6 to 11 cycles. TCRdb recomputed calls from the 5' RACE reads with MiXCR, one row per CDR3 protein. The table lists approximately 800,000 distinct CDR3 sequences, 55% to 65% of them singletons. Germline V gene lookup returns CDR1 MDHEN and CDR2 SYDVKM. The CDR3 is 14 amino acids. V dropped 7 bases and J dropped 0 bases, with 13 bases sitting between them. Regarding the study as a whole: The study found more naive CD4+ cells and higher diversity in long-lived than aged donors.

The sequence came from a man aged 25 to 40 in good health. V gene TRBV28 combines with J gene TRBJ2-7, with D tentatively TRBD2 (6 bases). Sequenced input: blood. The CDR3 sequence is CASTPGGSSYEQYF. The CDR3 DNA is TGTGCCAGCACCCCCGGAGGGAGCTCCTACGAGCAGTACTTC.